The 27 T cell receptor beta chains reported below all come from one sample, sequenced in a study of shared clonotypes between healthy human individuals (dated by TCRdb to the early 2020s). Library generation was performed with the immunoSEQ multiplex PCR assay. This immuneACCESS table, as held by TCRdb, lists in-frame sequences with V and J called but not all clones. Of the missing ones, under half trace to an unresolved V gene in checked studies; the others have no known cause. This sample holds over a million clones; more than 95% were observed only once. The biggest ten clones account for roughly 1.2% of the sample. The material sequenced was naive CD4+ T cells sorted from blood. The cell subset or site label corresponds to: CD45RA+ positively selected. The receptors originated from a man aged 30 to 45 in good health.

The chain employs TRBV7-2 and TRBJ2-7; a weak D match, TRBD2 (6 bases). The CDR3 has 14 residues. With 4 bases removed from V and 3 bases from J, the gap between germline ends came to 13 bases. Germline CDR1 is SGHTA and CDR2 is FQGNSA. The CDR3: CASSSGGGYYEQYF. DNA of the CDR3: TGTGCCAGCAGCTCCGGGGGAGGCTACTACGAGCAGTACTTC.

This chain joins TRBV7-2 and TRBJ2-1; D is ambiguous. Germline-derived CDR1 and CDR2 are SGHTA and FQGNSA. CDR3 size: 11 residues. Trimming shortened V by 5 bases and J by 10 bases, and 9 bases separated the two germline ends. CDR3 nucleotides: TGTGCCAGCAGCATCGGTCCGGAGCAGTTCTTC. Translation gives CASSIGPEQFF.

This rearrangement joins TRBV28 to TRBJ2-5; either TRBD1 or TRBD2 may supply D (5 bases each). The germline gives CDR1 MDHEN, CDR2 SYDVKM. V lost 2 bases to trimming and J lost 9 bases, with 16 bases between them. CDR3 length: 14 amino acids. CDR3 bases: TGTGCCAGCAGTTTAACGAGCGGCCCAGGGTCCCAGTACTTC. Residues: CASSLTSGPGSQYF.

Comment on this clone: Its ends do not fully match the called genes, so a read error is possible. This chain joins TRBV10-3 and TRBJ1-1; D might be TRBD1 (5 bases). The germline gives CDR1 ENHRY, CDR2 SYGVKD. The length of the CDR3 is 17 residues. The CDR3 sequence: CATSESRTAKGRTEAFF. CDR3 sequence (DNA): TGTGCCACCAGTGAGTCTAGGACTGCCAAGGGGAGGACTGAAGCTTTCTTT.

The chain carries TRBV28 and TRBJ2-1; D perhaps matches TRBD2 (5 bases). This CDR3 region has 15 residues. The germline V and J ends were trimmed by 6 bases and 5 bases, with 17 bases remaining between them. Germline V lookup: CDR1 MDHEN, CDR2 SYDVKM. The CDR3 region is CASRRREDGNNEQFF. In DNA, the CDR3 is TGTGCCAGCAGACGAAGAGAGGACGGGAACAATGAGCAGTTCTTC.

The V and J genes are TRBV20-1 and TRBJ2-1; the D is unclear. Germline V CDR1 and CDR2: DFQATT, SNEGSKA (reference sequence). V dropped 4 bases and J dropped 3 bases, with 4 bases sitting between them. CDR3 length: 11 amino acids. The CDR3 is CSANHYNEQFF. CDR3 sequence (DNA): TGCAGTGCTAACCACTACAATGAGCAGTTCTTC.

V and J are TRBV18 and TRBJ2-5; D call uncertain. The germline V gene has CDR1 KGHSH and CDR2 LQKENI. The V end lost 2 bases, the J end lost 0 bases, and 13 bases lay between the germline ends. There are 16 residues in the CDR3. In nucleotides, the CDR3 is TGTGCCAGCTCACCAATAACAGCGTCGTACCAAGAGACCCAGTACTTC. It yields the protein CASSPITASYQETQYF.

Comments on this clone: The same CDR3 is also encoded by other DNA sequences in this sample. J is TRBJ2-3 and V is TRBV18; no firm D call. Trimming took 6 bases from V and 2 from J, leaving 9 bases between them. Germline V gene data show CDR1 as KGHSH and CDR2 as LQKENI. This CDR3 is built from 13 residues. CDR3 bases: TGTGCCAGCTCCCCCATTTCCACAGATACGCAGTATTTT. Translation gives CASSPISTDTQYF.

The chain links TRBV29-1 to TRBJ2-7; 7 bases are a match to TRBD1. Germline assignment: CDR1 SQVTM and CDR2 ANQGSEA. This CDR3 comprises 12 residues. The J segment lost 3 bases and the V segment lost 7 bases, leaving 6 bases of the junction unmatched. Here the CDR3 reads CSAMTGNYEQYF. The CDR3 nucleotides are TGCAGCGCCATGACAGGGAACTACGAGCAGTACTTC.

This chain uses TRBV6-5 with TRBJ1-1; 7 nucleotides match TRBD1. The CDR3 covers 15 residues. The V gene's germline CDR1 is MNHEY and CDR2 SVGAGI. V lost 4 bases and J lost 0; bases outside the gene matches: 5. The CDR3 is CASSLTGTVNTEAFF. The CDR3 nucleotides are TGTGCCAGCAGTTTAACCGGGACAGTGAACACTGAAGCTTTCTTT.

The chain employs TRBV5-6 and TRBJ1-2; 9 bases align to TRBD1. CDR1 is SGHDT, CDR2 YYEEEE, per germline. This CDR3 is 16 amino acids long. V lost 7 bases to trimming and J lost 4 bases; unmatched junction nucleotides: 14. The CDR3 DNA reads TGTGCCAGCGGAAAGACAACAGGGGGCGGCTCCTATGGCTACACCTTC. Its translation is CASGKTTGGGSYGYTF.

The chain is built from TRBV7-6 and TRBJ2-1, with 11 bases aligning to TRBD2. This CDR3 has 15 residues. Germline loops: CDR1 SGHVS, CDR2 FNYEAQ. V lost 3 bases and J lost 8; bases outside the gene matches: 6. CDR3 sequence: CASSFELAGAYEQFF. The CDR3 DNA follows: TGTGCCAGCAGCTTTGAACTAGCGGGAGCTTATGAGCAGTTCTTC.

The chain employs TRBV4-3 and TRBJ1-2; 11 nucleotides line up with TRBD1. J gave up 8 bases and V 4 bases, and 6 bases lay outside the gene matches. This CDR3 comprises 14 residues. Germline lookup yields CDR1 LGHNA and CDR2 YSLEER. CDR3 DNA: TGCGCCAGCAGCCCGGACAGGGGGCGCCGGGGCTACACCTTC. This sequence encodes CASSPDRGRRGYTF.

The chain carries TRBV6-6 and TRBJ2-2, with unresolved D. V was clipped by 0 bases and J by 3 bases, with 8 bases between them. Germline V gives CDR1 MNHNY, CDR2 SVGAGI (reference sequence). The CDR3 runs to 15 residues. CDR3 amino acids: CASSYSAPYTGELFF. CDR3 nucleotides: TGTGCCAGCAGTTACTCAGCTCCCTACACCGGGGAGCTGTTTTTT.

This clone was observed a single time. J is TRBJ1-3 and V is TRBV5-5; 9 bases are shared with TRBD1. Losses at the gene ends were 1 base for V and 3 bases for J; bases not matched to a gene: 5. The CDR3 spans 16 residues. CDR1 is SGHKS and CDR2 is YYEKEE in the germline V gene (reference sequence). Here the CDR3 DNA reads TGTGCCAGCAGCTTGACAGGGGGCAGGAGTGGAAACACCATATATTTT. The encoded protein is CASSLTGGRSGNTIYF.

This clone is a singleton in its sample. This chain's CDR3 is CASSFMADTQYF. The CDR3 DNA is TGTGCCAGCAGCTTCATGGCAGATACGCAGTATTTT. The genes are TRBV13 and TRBJ2-3; D is unresolved. V dropped 3 bases and J dropped 4 bases, with 5 bases sitting between them. The V gene's germline CDR1 is PRHDT and CDR2 FYEKMQ (reference sequence). CDR3 length: 12 amino acids.

The V call is TRBV27, the J call TRBJ1-5, with D unclear. Germline V gene data show CDR1 as MNHEY and CDR2 as SMNVEV (reference sequence). The CDR3 covers 13 residues. V was shortened by 5 bases and J by 5 bases, with 10 bases between the two germline ends. The CDR3 sequence: CASSGNAYQPQHF. CDR3 in DNA: TGTGCCAGCAGTGGGAACGCTTATCAGCCCCAGCATTTT.

Comments on this clone: The sample has other DNA sequences that encode this CDR3 too. The rearrangement uses TRBV7-9 and TRBJ1-5; D unclear. V dropped 0 bases and J dropped 1 base, with 1 base sitting between them. Per germline, CDR1 SEHNR and CDR2 FQNEAQ (reference sequence). The CDR3 length is 13 residues. The CDR3 spells CASSLASNQPQHF. In nucleotides, the CDR3 is TGTGCCAGCAGCTTAGCAAGCAATCAGCCCCAGCATTTT.

The V and J genes are TRBV11-2 and TRBJ2-5; D not resolved. The germline V gene has CDR1 SGHAT and CDR2 FQNNGV. The V gene lost 5 bases and the J gene lost 2 bases, with 15 bases spanning the gap. CDR3 length: 15 amino acids. DNA of the CDR3: TGTGCCAGCAGCCCTTTCTCCCCACCACAAGAGACCCAGTACTTC. Translating gives CASSPFSPPQETQYF.

This chain links TRBV11-3 with TRBJ2-5, with D uncertain. CDR3 length equals 13 residues. Trimming shortened V by 5 bases and J by 2 bases, and 9 bases separated the two germline ends. Germline-derived CDR1 and CDR2 are SGHNT and YENEEA. CDR3 amino acids: CASSRGAQETQYF. In DNA, the CDR3 is TGTGCCAGCAGCCGAGGTGCACAAGAGACCCAGTACTTC.

The gene calls are TRBV7-9 and TRBJ2-1; either TRBD1 or TRBD2 may supply D (5 bases each). Germline V gene data show CDR1 as SEHNR and CDR2 as FQNEAQ (reference sequence). The V end was cut by 1 base, the J end by 0 bases, with 19 bases between. The CDR3 covers 19 residues. CDR3 sequence: CASSLVGTPTSNSYNEQFF. CDR3 sequence (DNA): TGTGCCAGCAGCTTAGTCGGGACCCCAACCTCGAACTCCTACAATGAGCAGTTCTTC.

A note on this clone: The sample carries other DNA sequences with the same CDR3. The V gene is TRBV10-2, the J gene TRBJ1-1, with D tentatively TRBD1 (5 bases). CDR1 and CDR2 (germline): WSHSY, SAAADI. The CDR3 covers 15 residues. The V end was cut by 0 bases, the J end by 1 base, with 9 bases between. The CDR3 DNA reads TGCGCCAGCAGTGAGTCGGGACGGAGGAACACTGAAGCTTTCTTT. Translated, it gives CASSESGRRNTEAFF.

This chain connects TRBV7-6 to TRBJ1-3; D not certain. V was shortened by 5 bases and J by 4 bases, with 9 bases between the two germline ends. The CDR3 loop spans 13 amino acids. Germline CDR1 and CDR2: SGHVS and FNYEAQ. The CDR3 bases are TGTGCCAGCAGCCTCACGGAGGGAAACACCATATATTTT. This encodes CASSLTEGNTIYF.

Worth noting for this clone: This same CDR3 is encoded by further DNA sequences in the sample. The genes are TRBV15 and TRBJ1-2, with D perhaps matching TRBD1 (5 bases). Germline CDR1 LNHNV, CDR2 YYDKDF (reference sequence). This CDR3 spans 13 amino acids. V was trimmed by 0 bases and J by 5 bases, leaving 7 bases between them. CDR3 DNA: TGTGCCACCAGCAGAGATCGGGGGTATGGCTACACCTTC. It codes for CATSRDRGYGYTF.

The count of this clone is one. The V call is TRBV2, the J call TRBJ2-7; D gene uncertain. The V and J ends lost 4 bases and 6 bases respectively, with 10 bases between them. The CDR3 consists of 12 residues. Per germline, CDR1 SNHLY and CDR2 FYNNEI. CDR3 DNA: TGTGCCAGCAGTGGTTCTTTCTCCGAGCAGTACTTC. It translates to CASSGSFSEQYF.

The chain couples TRBV28 to TRBJ1-2; the D gene is possibly TRBD1 (5 bases). In germline, CDR1 is MDHEN, CDR2 SYDVKM. Trimming took off 2 bases at V and 7 bases at J, with 8 bases between the two ends. This CDR3 is 12 amino acids long. CDR3 coding DNA: TGTGCCAGCAGTTTACCCGGGGCTGGCTACACCTTC. It specifies CASSLPGAGYTF.

J is TRBJ2-1 and V is TRBV10-3; 10 nucleotides line up with TRBD2. CDR1 is ENHRY and CDR2 is SYGVKD in the germline V gene. CDR3 length: 15 amino acids. The V segment lost 7 bases and the J segment 4 bases; nucleotides outside the gene matches: 7. The CDR3 region has the DNA TGTGCCATCAACCCGACTAGCGGGTCTTACAATGAGCAGTTCTTC. Translating gives CAINPTSGSYNEQFF.